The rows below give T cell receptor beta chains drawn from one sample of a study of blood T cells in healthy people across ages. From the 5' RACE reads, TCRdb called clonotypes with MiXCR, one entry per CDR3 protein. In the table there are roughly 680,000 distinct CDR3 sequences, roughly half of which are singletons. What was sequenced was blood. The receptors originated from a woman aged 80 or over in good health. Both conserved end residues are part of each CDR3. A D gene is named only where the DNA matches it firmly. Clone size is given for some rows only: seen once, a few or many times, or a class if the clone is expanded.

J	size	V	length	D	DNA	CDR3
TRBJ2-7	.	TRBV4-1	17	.	TGCGCCAGCAGCCAATCTCCGGGAAACTCCCACTCCTACGAGCAGTACTTC	CASSQSPGNSHSYEQYF
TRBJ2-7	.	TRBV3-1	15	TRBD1	TGTGCCAGCAGCCCTGGACAGGGGGCGGGGTACGAGCAGTACTTC	CASSPGQGAGYEQYF
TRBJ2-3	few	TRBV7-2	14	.	TGTGCCAGCAGTACCGACATTAACTCAGATACGCAGTATTTT	CASSTDINSDTQYF
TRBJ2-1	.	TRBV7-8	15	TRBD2	TGTGCCAGCCGTGGAACGGCTAGCGGTAAAGAGACCCAGTTCTTC	CASRGTASGKETQFF
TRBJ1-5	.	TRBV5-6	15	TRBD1	TGTGCCAGCAGCTTGCGGACAGGGTCCCTCCAGCCCCAGCATTTT	CASSLRTGSLQPQHF
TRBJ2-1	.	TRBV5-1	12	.	TGCGCCGCAAAGGCGTACTACAATGAGCAGTTCTTC	CAAKAYYNEQFF
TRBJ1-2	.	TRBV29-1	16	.	TGCAGCGTTGATAGGCAGGGACAACGAAATCCCTATGGCTACACCTTC	CSVDRQGQRNPYGYTF
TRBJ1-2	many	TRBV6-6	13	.	TGTGCCAGCGGCACCAGGGCCTCCTATGGCTACACCTTC	CASGTRASYGYTF
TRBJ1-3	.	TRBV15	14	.	TGTGCCACCAGCCCGTCGGGCTCTGGAAACACCATATATTTT	CATSPSGSGNTIYF
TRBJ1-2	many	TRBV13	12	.	TGTGCCAGCAGCAGGACCGAGTATGGCTACACCTTC	CASSRTEYGYTF
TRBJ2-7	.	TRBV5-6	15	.	TGTGCCAGCAGCCTCAAAACAGGGATTTCCTACGAGCAGTACTTC	CASSLKTGISYEQYF
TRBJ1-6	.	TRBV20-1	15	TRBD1	TGCAGTGCTAGACCACAGACAGGGGGTAATTCACCCCTCCACTTT	CSARPQTGGNSPLHF
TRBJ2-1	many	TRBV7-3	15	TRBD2	TGTGCCAGCAGCTTAACTAGCGGGGTTTACAATGAGCAGTTCTTC	CASSLTSGVYNEQFF
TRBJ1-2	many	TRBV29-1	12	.	TGCAGCGTTGAACGGGGAACGGGGGGCTACACCTTC	CSVERGTGGYTF
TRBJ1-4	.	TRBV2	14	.	TGTGCCAGCAAGTTGGGGGAGTATAATGAAAAACTGTTTTTT	CASKLGEYNEKLFF
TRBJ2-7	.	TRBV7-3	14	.	TGTGCCAGCAGTGCTCCTAACAAATACAATGAGCAGTACTTC	CASSAPNKYNEQYF
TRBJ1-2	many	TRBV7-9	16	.	TGTGCCAGCAGCTTAGGACACGCAGCAGCGAGCTATGGCTACACCTTC	CASSLGHAAASYGYTF
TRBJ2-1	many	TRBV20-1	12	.	TGCAGGGCCTTCGGGACCTACAATGAGCAGTTCTTC	CRAFGTYNEQFF
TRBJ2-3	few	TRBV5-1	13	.	TGCGCCAGCAGTTGGGGGGAGACAGATACGCAGTATTTT	CASSWGETDTQYF
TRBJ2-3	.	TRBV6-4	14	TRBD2	TGTGCCAGCAGTGACTCGCGGGAGTCTGATACGCAGTATTTT	CASSDSRESDTQYF
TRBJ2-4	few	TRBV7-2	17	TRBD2	TGTGCCAGCAGCTTCCCGGCGGGGGAGCTAGCCAAAAACATTCAGTACTTC	CASSFPAGELAKNIQYF
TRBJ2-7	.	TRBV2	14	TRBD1	TGTGCCACCGACCCGGGACAGGGGACCCACGAGCAGTACTTC	CATDPGQGTHEQYF
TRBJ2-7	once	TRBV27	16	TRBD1	TGTGCCAGCAGGCGCTCGGGGACAGGGGACACCTACGAGCAGTACTTC	CASRRSGTGDTYEQYF
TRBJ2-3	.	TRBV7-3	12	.	TGTGTCAGCAGCCCCGGGACAGATACGCAGTATTTT	CVSSPGTDTQYF
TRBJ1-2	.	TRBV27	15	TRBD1	TGTGCCAGCAGTTTATCGGGACAGGGGCCCTATGGCTACACCTTC	CASSLSGQGPYGYTF
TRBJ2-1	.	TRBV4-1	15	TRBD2	TGCGCCAGCAGCTACAGCGGGAGGGCCGACTATGAGCAGTTCTTC	CASSYSGRADYEQFF